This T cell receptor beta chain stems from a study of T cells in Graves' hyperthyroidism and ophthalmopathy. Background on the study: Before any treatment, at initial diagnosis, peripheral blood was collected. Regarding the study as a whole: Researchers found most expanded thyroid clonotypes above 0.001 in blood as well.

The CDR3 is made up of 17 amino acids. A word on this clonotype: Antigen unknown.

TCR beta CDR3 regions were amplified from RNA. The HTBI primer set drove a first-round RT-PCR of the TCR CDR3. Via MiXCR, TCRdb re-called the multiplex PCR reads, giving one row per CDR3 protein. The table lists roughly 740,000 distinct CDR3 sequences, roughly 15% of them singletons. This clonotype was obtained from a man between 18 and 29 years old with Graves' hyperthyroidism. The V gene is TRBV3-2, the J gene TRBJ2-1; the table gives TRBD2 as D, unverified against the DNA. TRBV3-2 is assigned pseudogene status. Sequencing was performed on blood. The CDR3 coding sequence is TGTGCCAGCAGCCAAGATTTAACTAGCGGGAGGCTGAATGAGCAGTTCTTC. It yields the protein CASSQDLTSGRLNEQFF.